Detailed here is one TCR beta chain. Original processing methods: How many nucleated cells were present was estimated from reference gene primer amplification. The table came from immunoSEQ multiplex PCR; TCRdb's copy has only in-frame clones and leaves some out. V and J calls and clone size follow that table, whereas D and trimming were derived from the DNA. The sample has 250,000 to 400,000 clones; more than 70% are singletons. The sample is drawn from a study of blood T cell repertoires in COVID-19. Across the whole study: Sources were T cells, B-cell-depleted T cells, or PBMCs; the material itself was cDNA or gDNA.

The CDR3 loop spans 15 amino acids. CDR1 is SGHVS and CDR2 is FQNEAQ in the germline V gene. V shed 7 bases and J shed 2 bases, with 18 bases lying between them. Enrollment of patients from Seattle took place during active infection, with longitudinal follow-up. The V call is TRBV7-8, the J call TRBJ2-7; tentatively, D is TRBD2 (5 bases). The sequenced sample was peripheral blood. The sequence was collected from a woman younger than 45 with COVID-19, enrolled during active disease. CDR3 bases: TGTGCCAGCACGTCGTCGAGCGGCCGGACCTACGAGCAGTACTTC. It yields the protein CASTSSSGRTYEQYF.